This T cell receptor beta chain is from a study of T-cell memory formation after mild COVID-19. Whole-study context: TCR clustering was largely donor specific. Overall study results and limits: The SARS-CoV-2 specificity of second-wave clones reaching peak at day 37 remained unverified.

With 7 bases removed from V and 6 bases from J, the gap between germline ends came to 10 bases. The CDR3 totals 12 residues. Per germline, CDR1 SGHRS and CDR2 YFSETQ. On this clonotype: Its specificity is unknown.

MiXCR was run by TCRdb on the 5' RACE reads, yielding one entry per CDR3 protein. The table shows just over 60,000 distinct CDR3 sequences, with roughly 10% occurring only once. The sequenced sample consisted of PBMCs or a T cell subset sorted from them (not recorded which). This chain joins TRBV5-1 and TRBJ2-2, with unresolved D. The sequence was obtained from a man between 18 and 29 years old who had mild COVID-19 (a few samples of this study predate the infection). Cell type and time point are not known. CDR3 protein: CASLDQPGELFF. The CDR3 DNA follows: TGCGCCAGCCTGGACCAGCCCGGGGAGCTGTTTTTT.